This T cell receptor beta chain is drawn from a study of shared clonotypes between healthy human individuals (dated by TCRdb to about 2020). Describing the broader study: A couple of women and three men aged 18 to 49 years were included in the cohort. To estimate repertoire size and how much clonotypes are shared between individuals, the study performed deep sequencing of blood TCR repertoires from a handful of healthy adults. For each donor, three plates each were used for CD4 naive and CD4 memory, two plates were used for CD8 naive, and one plate was used for CD8 memory. Between about 0.9 and 8.9 billion PBMCs per donor were obtained by leukapheresis. To increase sequencing depth and limit assay-specific biases, TCR repertoire library preparation and sequencing were carried out by different laboratories using diverse techniques.

Note on this clone: The antigen it binds to is not known. Base quality data are lacking; no much larger clone is found one base away.

CD8 naive samples were CD45RO-negative cells positively selected for CCR7, giving a CD45RA+CCR7+ population that excluded TemRA cells. The donors were healthy, HIV-negative adults with no recently reported acute infections or vaccinations. Every donor was a Caucasian adult residing in Nashville, Tennessee, USA. After blood collection by leukapheresis, PBMCs were isolated using Ficoll-Histopaque density gradient centrifugation and then cryopreserved in the vapor phase of liquid nitrogen. Analytical flow cytometry was used to check the purity and quantity of every magnetically sorted T cell population. From each sorted fraction, genomic DNA was isolated and quantified by UV absorbance on a Nanodrop 2000c. Using the deep immunoSEQ assay, multiplex PCR amplified TCR CDR3 regions from genomic DNA. Extracted genomic DNA from each cell subset was spread evenly across all wells of several immunoSEQ 96-well plates, with each plate serving as a replicate. For sorted subsets, each replicate PCR was loaded with approximately 0.2 ug genomic DNA, equivalent to some 31,000 T cell genomes. The purified libraries were quantified using a Qubit 3.0 fluorometer, sized with a Bioanalyzer 2100, and then quantified again using the KAPA Library Quantification kit. Each immunoSEQ 96-well plate was sequenced on its own single-read 150-cycle Illumina NextSeq 550 flow cell. In the source study's methods: Because the immunoSEQ output included only junctional sequences and no quality scores, the filtering could not be the same as the filtering used for full-length reads. To assign V/J genes and CDR3, sequences were annotated using PyIR, a Python wrapper for IgBLAST v1.9, with IMGT germline references. Any read was removed if the V/J assignment was weak (E-value above 1e-6), the CDR3 was missing, or the read contained stop codons, out-of-frame junctions, or ambiguous translated residues. V3J clonotypes were defined by identical inferred V gene, J gene, and CDR3 amino acid sequence. Percentage overlap between repertoires was computed as shared unique clonotypes divided by the size of the smaller repertoire. Richness of each repertoire was evaluated using RTK rarefaction, the Chao1 estimator, and Recon v2.1 estimates of unobserved clonotypes. Generation probabilities for all TCRbeta clonotypes obtained by the gDNA method from a few donors were computed using OLGA. What TCRdb holds here is the immuneACCESS table cut down to in-frame rearrangements. Part of the clones is not present; checked against another copy, under half of the missing clones reflect an unresolved V gene, and the others are unexplained. Clone size and the V and J calls come from that table; the DNA yielded D and trimming. A total of more than 550,000 clones appear in this sample, about 90% of them only once. The ten largest account for approximately 22% of the sample.

What the work shows at the level of the full study, not this receptor alone: Only blood was sampled, and tissue TCR repertoires likely differ from those in blood. Pairwise subsampling led to the expectation that sequencing depth would affect the degree of clonotype sharing among donors. Clonotypes shared by all four sorted-subset donors showed higher generation probabilities than non-shared clonotypes. Naive subsets generally had larger estimated clonotype richness than memory subsets did. Approximately 4.8% of naive CD4, roughly 3.6% of naive CD8, approximately 2.2% of memory CD4, and approximately 0.4% of memory CD8 clonotypes were shared across several donors. The genetic and exposure-history diversity represented was limited by the small number of donors. Incomplete sequencing was indicated by rarefaction of sorted-subset datasets, despite the large sequencing depth.

V drops 5 bases and J drops 1 base, leaving 9 bases in between. Reading from cysteine to phenylalanine, the CDR3 counts 13 amino acids. The read is trimmed to its CDR3 DNA, 39 bases read in frame from base 1. The germline V gene specifies SGHVS as CDR1 and FQNEAQ as CDR2. Sequenced: naive CD8+ T cells sorted from blood. The cell subset or site label on this specimen signifies: CD45RA+CCR7+. This clonotype was obtained from a man aged 25-40 years in good health. Here the chain combines TRBV7-8 and TRBJ2-7; the D gene cannot be named for sure. This receptor has the CDR3 CASSPPASYEQYF. The nucleotides read TGTGCCAGCAGCCCACCAGCGTCCTACGAGCAGTACTTC.